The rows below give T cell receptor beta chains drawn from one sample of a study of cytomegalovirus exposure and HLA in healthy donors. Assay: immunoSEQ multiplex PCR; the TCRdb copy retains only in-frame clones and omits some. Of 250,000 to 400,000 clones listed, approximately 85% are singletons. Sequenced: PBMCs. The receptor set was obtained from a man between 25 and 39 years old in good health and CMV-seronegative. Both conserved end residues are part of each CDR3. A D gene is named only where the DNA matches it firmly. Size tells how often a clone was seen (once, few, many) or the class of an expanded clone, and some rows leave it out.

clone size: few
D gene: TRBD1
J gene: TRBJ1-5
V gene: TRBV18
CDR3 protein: CASSEDRVGQPQHF
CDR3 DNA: TGTGCCAGCTCAGAGGACAGGGTAGGACAGCCCCAGCATTTT

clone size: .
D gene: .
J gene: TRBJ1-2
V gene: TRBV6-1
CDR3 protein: CASGGAYGYTF
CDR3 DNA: TGTGCCAGCGGCGGAGCCTATGGCTACACCTTC

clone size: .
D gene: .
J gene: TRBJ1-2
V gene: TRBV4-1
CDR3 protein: CASSQASGNYGYTF
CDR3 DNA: TGCGCCAGCAGCCAAGCTTCCGGGAACTATGGCTACACCTTC

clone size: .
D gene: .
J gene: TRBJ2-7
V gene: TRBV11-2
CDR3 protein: CASSVAGNPLSYEQYF
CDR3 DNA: TGTGCCAGCAGCGTTGCGGGCAACCCCCTCTCCTACGAGCAGTACTTC

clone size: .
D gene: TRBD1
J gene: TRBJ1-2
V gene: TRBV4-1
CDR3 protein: CASSQGAQGTYGYTF
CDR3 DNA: TGCGCCAGCAGCCAAGGTGCACAGGGGACCTATGGCTACACCTTC

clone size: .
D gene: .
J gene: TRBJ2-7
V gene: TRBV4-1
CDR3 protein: CASSQRAGGYEQYF
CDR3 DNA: TGCGCCAGCAGCCAAAGGGCCGGAGGCTACGAGCAGTACTTC

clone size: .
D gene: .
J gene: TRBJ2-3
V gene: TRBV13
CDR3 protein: CASSPKGFFTDTQYF
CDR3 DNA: TGTGCCAGCAGTCCTAAGGGGTTCTTCACAGATACGCAGTATTTT

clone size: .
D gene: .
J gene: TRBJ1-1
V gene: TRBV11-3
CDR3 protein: CASSEDSRSTEAFF
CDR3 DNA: TGTGCCAGCAGCGAGGACAGCCGTTCCACTGAAGCTTTCTTT

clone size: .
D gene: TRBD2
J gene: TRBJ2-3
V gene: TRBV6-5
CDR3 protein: CASSYLTSADTQYF
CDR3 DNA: TGTGCCAGCAGTTACTTGACTAGCGCAGATACGCAGTATTTT

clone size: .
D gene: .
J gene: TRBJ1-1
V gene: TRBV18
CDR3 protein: CASSPRQMNTEAFF
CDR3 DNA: TGTGCCAGCTCACCCCGACAGATGAACACTGAAGCTTTCTTT

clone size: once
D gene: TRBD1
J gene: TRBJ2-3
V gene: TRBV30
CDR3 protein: CAWSPGQGQDTQYF
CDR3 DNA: TGTGCCTGGAGTCCGGGACAGGGCCAAGATACGCAGTATTTT

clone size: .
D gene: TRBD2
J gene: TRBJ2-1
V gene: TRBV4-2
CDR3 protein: CASSQDWGLGGTRGNEQFF
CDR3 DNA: TGTGCCAGCAGCCAAGATTGGGGCTTAGGTGGGACTAGGGGCAATGAGCAGTTCTTC

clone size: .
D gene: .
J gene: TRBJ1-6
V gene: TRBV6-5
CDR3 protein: CASSYGKRNSPLHF
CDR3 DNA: TGTGCCAGCAGTTACGGAAAGAGGAATTCACCCCTCCACTTT

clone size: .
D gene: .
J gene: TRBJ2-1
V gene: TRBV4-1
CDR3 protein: CASSPGLAYNEQFF
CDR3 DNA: TGCGCCAGCAGCCCGGGACTCGCCTACAATGAGCAGTTCTTC

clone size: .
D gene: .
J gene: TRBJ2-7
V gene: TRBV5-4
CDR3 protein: CASSSQGSYEQYF
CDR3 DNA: TGTGCCAGCAGCTCCCAGGGGTCCTACGAGCAGTACTTC

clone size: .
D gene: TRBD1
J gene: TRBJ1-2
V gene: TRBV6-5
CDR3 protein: CASSYSKGQAYGYTF
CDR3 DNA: TGTGCCAGCAGTTACTCGAAGGGACAGGCTTATGGCTACACCTTC

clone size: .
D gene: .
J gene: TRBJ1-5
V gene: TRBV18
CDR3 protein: CASSPGTGFNQPQHF
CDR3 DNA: TGTGCCAGCTCACCAGGCACAGGTTTTAATCAGCCCCAGCATTTT

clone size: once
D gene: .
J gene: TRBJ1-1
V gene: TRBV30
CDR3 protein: CAWGPGHFNTEAFF
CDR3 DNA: TGTGCCTGGGGCCCAGGACACTTTAACACTGAAGCTTTCTTT

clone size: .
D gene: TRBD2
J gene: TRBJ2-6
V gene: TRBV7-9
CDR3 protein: CASSGTSGGVSGANVLTF
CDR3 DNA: TGTGCCAGCAGCGGGACTAGCGGGGGTGTCTCTGGGGCCAACGTCCTGACTTTC

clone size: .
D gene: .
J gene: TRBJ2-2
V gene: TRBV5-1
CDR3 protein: CASSPMTVTGELFF
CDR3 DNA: TGCGCCAGCAGCCCGATGACAGTGACCGGGGAGCTGTTTTTT

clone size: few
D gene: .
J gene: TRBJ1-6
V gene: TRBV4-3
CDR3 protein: CASSQGQGGSPLHF
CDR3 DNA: TGCGCCAGCAGCCAAGGACAAGGGGGTTCACCCCTCCACTTT

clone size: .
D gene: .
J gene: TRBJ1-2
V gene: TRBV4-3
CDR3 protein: CASSQDGGDKGYSNYGYTF
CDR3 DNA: TGCGCCAGCAGCCAAGATGGGGGGGACAAGGGATACTCTAACTATGGCTACACCTTC

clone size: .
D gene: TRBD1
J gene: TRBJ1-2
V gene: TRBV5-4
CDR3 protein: CASSSRTGAFGYTF
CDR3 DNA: TGTGCCAGCAGTTCCCGGACAGGGGCGTTTGGCTACACCTTC

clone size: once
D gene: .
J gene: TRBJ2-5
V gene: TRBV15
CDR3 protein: CATSSFLTGSETQYF
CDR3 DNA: TGTGCCACCAGCAGCTTCTTAACAGGGTCGGAGACCCAGTACTTC

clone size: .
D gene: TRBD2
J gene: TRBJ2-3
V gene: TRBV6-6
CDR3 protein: CASSTLGGTDTQYF
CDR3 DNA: TGTGCCAGCAGCACGCTGGGGGGGACAGATACGCAGTATTTT

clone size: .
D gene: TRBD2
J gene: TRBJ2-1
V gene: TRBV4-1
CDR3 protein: CASSHISGGANEQFF
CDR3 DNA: TGCGCCAGCAGCCATATTAGCGGGGGGGCCAATGAGCAGTTCTTC

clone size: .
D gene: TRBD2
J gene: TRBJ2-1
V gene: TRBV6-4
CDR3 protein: CASSGGLAGGSEQFF
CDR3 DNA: TGTGCCAGCAGCGGAGGACTAGCGGGGGGTAGTGAGCAGTTCTTC